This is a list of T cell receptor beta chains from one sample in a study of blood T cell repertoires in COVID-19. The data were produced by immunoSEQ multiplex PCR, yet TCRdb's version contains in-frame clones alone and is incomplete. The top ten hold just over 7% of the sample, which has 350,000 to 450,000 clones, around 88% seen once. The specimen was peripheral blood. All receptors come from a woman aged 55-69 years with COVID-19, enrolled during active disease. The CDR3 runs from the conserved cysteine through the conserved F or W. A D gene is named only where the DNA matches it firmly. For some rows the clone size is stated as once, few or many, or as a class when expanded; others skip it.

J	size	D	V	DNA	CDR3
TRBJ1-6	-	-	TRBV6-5	TGTGCCAGCAGTTATCCTCATTCACCCCTCCACTTT	CASSYPHSPLHF
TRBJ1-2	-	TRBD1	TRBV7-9	TGTGCCAGCAGCCTACTCGACAGGGCCTATGGCTACACCTTC	CASSLLDRAYGYTF
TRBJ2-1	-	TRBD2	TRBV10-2	TGCGCCAGCAGTGGGACTAGCGGGGGGGAATGGGATGAGCAGTTCTTC	CASSGTSGGEWDEQFF
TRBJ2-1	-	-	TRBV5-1	TGCGCCAGCAGCTTTCAGGGGGGTGAGCAGTTCTTC	CASSFQGGEQFF
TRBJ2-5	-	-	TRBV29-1	TGCAGCGTTGAAAGCTGGTCGGGGCAAGAGACCCAGTACTTC	CSVESWSGQETQYF
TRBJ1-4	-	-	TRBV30	TGTGCCTGGAGTGTACTGGGGCAGGGAAAACTGTTTTTT	CAWSVLGQGKLFF
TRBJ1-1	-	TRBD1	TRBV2	TGTGCCAGCAGTGAAATGACAGGGGTAGAAGCTTTCTTT	CASSEMTGVEAFF
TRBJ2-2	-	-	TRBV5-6	TGTGCCAGCAGATTGGACAGGAACACCGGGGAGCTGTTTTTT	CASRLDRNTGELFF
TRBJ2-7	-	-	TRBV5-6	TGTGCCAGCAGCTTAAGGGAGCTCCACTACTTC	CASSLRELHYF
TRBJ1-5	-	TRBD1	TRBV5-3	TGTGCCAGAAGCTTGGCCCTACAGGGGAACAATCAGCCCCAGCATTTT	CARSLALQGNNQPQHF
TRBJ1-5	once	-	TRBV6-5	TGTGCCAGCAGCACGGGGGGGAATCAGCCCCAGCATTTT	CASSTGGNQPQHF
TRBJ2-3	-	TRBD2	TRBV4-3	TGCGCCAGCAGCCAAGTTGCAGCGGGGGGGGATACGCAGTATTTT	CASSQVAAGGDTQYF
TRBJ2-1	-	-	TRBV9	TGTGCCAGCAGCTACCCAGGGCCGGGACCGACAATTGCGAGGGGCGCAACTAAAGGGGGTGAGCAGTTCTTC	CASSYPGPGPTIARGATKGGEQFF
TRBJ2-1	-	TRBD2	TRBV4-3	TGCGCCAGCAGCCAAGAAATCGTGGGACTAGCGGGGGTCAATGAGCAGTTCTTC	CASSQEIVGLAGVNEQFF
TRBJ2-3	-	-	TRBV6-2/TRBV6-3	TGTGCCAGCAGTTCCCGACAGGTGGATACGCAGTATTTT	CASSSRQVDTQYF
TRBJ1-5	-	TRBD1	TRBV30	TGTGCCTGGAGCCCGGGACAGGGTCAGCCCCAGCATTTT	CAWSPGQGQPQHF
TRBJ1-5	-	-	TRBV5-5	TGTGCCAGCAGCCTAATCGGGGGAGATCAGCCCCAGCATTTT	CASSLIGGDQPQHF
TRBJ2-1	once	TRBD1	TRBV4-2	TGTGCCAGCAGCCCAAGGGGGCATGCCCGGGACAGGGACATCAATGAGCAGTTCTTC	CASSPRGHARDRDINEQFF
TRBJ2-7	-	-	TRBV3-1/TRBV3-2	TGTGCCAGCAGTCAACAGGGACTCGAGCAGTACTTC	CASSQQGLEQYF
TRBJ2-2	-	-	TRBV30	TGTGCCTGGAGTCAAGGGGTCACCCCCGGGGAGCTGTTTTTT	CAWSQGVTPGELFF
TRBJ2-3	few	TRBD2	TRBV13	TGTGCCAGCAGCTTCACTAGCGGGGGAGATACGCAGTATTTT	CASSFTSGGDTQYF
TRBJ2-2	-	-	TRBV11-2	TGTGCCAGCAGCTTAGATATCGAGGTCGTGACGGTGTTTTTT	CASSLDIEVVTVFF
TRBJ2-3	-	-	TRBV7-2	TGTGCCAGCAGCTCGGACCGAGGGCCGAGGAATACGCAGTATTTT	CASSSDRGPRNTQYF
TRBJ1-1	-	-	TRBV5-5	TGTGCCAGCAGCCTCGGGGGTCCTGGGACTGAAGCTTTCTTT	CASSLGGPGTEAFF
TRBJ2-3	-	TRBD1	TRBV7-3	TGTGCCAGCAGTAACGGGGACAGGTTCGATCCCACAGATACGCAGTATTTT	CASSNGDRFDPTDTQYF